This T cell receptor beta chain comes out of a study of blood T cell repertoires in COVID-19. On the study more broadly: Recovered status in Cohort 3 required two negative PCRs, clearance, or symptom resolution. There were acute and convalescent COVID-19 samples, and they came from the United States, Italy and Spain.

The V gene lost 4 bases and the J gene lost 4 bases, with 12 bases spanning the gap. The CDR3 covers 14 residues. Germline loops: CDR1 SGHTS, CDR2 YDEGEE. Per the authors' pipeline: Amplification of reference gene primers provided the estimated nucleated cell counts. The assay was immunoSEQ multiplex PCR, and TCRdb's table has in-frame clones only and misses some. V and J calls and clone size follow that table, whereas D and trimming were derived from the DNA. The repertoire holds a few hundred thousand clones, around 87% seen once, with more than 1.5% in the top ten. V is TRBV5-8 and J is TRBJ1-3, with D possibly TRBD1 on 6 matching bases. The TCR sequence derives from a man in his forties in a cohort exposed to, infected with or recovered from COVID-19 (not recorded which). The sequenced sample consisted of PBMCs or T cells enriched from blood (not recorded which). CDR3 sequence (DNA): TGTGCCAGCAGCCCGGGACAATCCGGAAACACCATATATTTT. The encoded protein is CASSPGQSGNTIYF.